Each of the 20 T cell receptor beta chains below was sequenced from the same sample in a study of beta chain features in type 1 diabetes (dated by TCRdb to the late 2010s). Library method: the immunoSEQ multiplex PCR assay. The entire isolated RNA was reverse transcribed using the High Capacity cDNA Reverse Transcription Kit, and thus expressed TCRB transcripts were sequenced. The table was pulled from immuneACCESS by TCRdb, which kept in-frame rearrangements only. Such tables lose some clones; where checked, under half of the loss comes from unresolved V genes, and the rest has no known cause. This sample lists around 340,000 clones; around 7.6% were detected once. Less than 0.45% of the sample comes from the top ten. Sequences were obtained from central memory CD4+ T cells from blood. The receptors were sampled from a young woman in good health.

The CDR3 nucleotides are TGCGCCAGCAGCATGGGACTAGCGGATCCCTACGAGCAGTACTTC. It is translated as CASSMGLADPYEQYF. The chain employs TRBV5-1 and TRBJ2-7, with 11 bases aligning to TRBD2. With V trimmed by 4 bases and J by 2 bases, 5 bases remained unmatched. Per the germline V gene, CDR1 is SGHRS and CDR2 is YFSETQ. The CDR3 extends over 15 amino acids.

This clone was counted a few times. The chain employs TRBV28 and TRBJ2-7, with TRBD2 identical over 11 bases. In germline, CDR1 is MDHEN, CDR2 SYDVKM. The CDR3 loop spans 16 amino acids. V lost 5 bases to trimming and J lost 3 bases; unmatched junction nucleotides: 9. The CDR3 DNA follows: TGTGCCAGCAGTCGACGACTAGCGGGAACCCTCTACGAGCAGTACTTC. Its translation: CASSRRLAGTLYEQYF. The whole variable domain, remainder taken from reference TRBV28 and TRBJ2-7, is DVKVTQSSRYLVKRTGEKVFLECVQDMDHENMFWYRQDPGLGLRLIYFSYDVKMKEKGDIPEGYSVSREKKERFSLILESASTNQTSMYLCASSRRLAGTLYEQYFGPGTRLTVT.

This clone has only a few counts. This chain joins TRBV25-1 and TRBJ1-1, with D possibly TRBD1 on 6 matching bases. The CDR3 has 16 amino acids. The germline CDR1 and CDR2 sequences are MGHDK and SYGVNS. V lost 1 base and J lost 2, with 14 bases in between. The CDR3 protein is CASSEWPGEGNTEAFF. As DNA, the CDR3 is TGTGCCAGCAGTGAATGGCCAGGGGAGGGAAACACTGAAGCTTTCTTT. Supplemented by reference TRBV25-1 and TRBJ1-1, the full variable domain reads EADIYQTPRYLVIGTGKKITLECSQTMGHDKMYWYQQDPGMELHLIHYSYGVNSTEKGDLSSESTVSRIRTEHFPLTLESARPSHTSQYLCASSEWPGEGNTEAFFGQGTRLTVV.

V gene TRBV6-1 combines with J gene TRBJ1-1; D is undetermined. The CDR3 runs 16 residues. Germline values: CDR1 MNHNS, CDR2 SASEGT. V lost 3 bases and J lost 0, with 14 bases in between. Here the CDR3 reads CASSDAGRLVNTEAFF. The CDR3 region has the DNA TGTGCCAGCAGTGACGCCGGCAGGTTGGTGAACACTGAAGCTTTCTTT.

The rearrangement joins TRBV9 to TRBJ2-5, with 7 bases lining up with TRBD2. J gave up 4 bases and V 0 bases, and 9 bases lay outside the gene matches. Germline assignment: CDR1 SGDLS and CDR2 YYNGEE. The CDR3 consists of 16 residues. This CDR3 reads CASSVGVAGAGETQYF. The CDR3 DNA sequence: TGTGCCAGCAGCGTAGGCGTGGCGGGAGCAGGAGAGACCCAGTACTTC.

This clone was seen more than once but under ten times. The chain carries TRBV6-1 and TRBJ2-7, with D perhaps assigned TRBD1 or TRBD2 (5 bases each). V lost 7 bases and J lost 2, with 12 bases in between. The CDR3 sequence is 13 residues long. Germline CDR1 reads MNHNS; CDR2 reads SASEGT. CDR3 sequence reads: CASIGTGPYEQYF. CDR3 nucleotide sequence: TGTGCCAGCATTGGGACCGGTCCCTACGAGCAGTACTTC.

On this clone itself: Other DNA sequences within the sample encode an identical CDR3. V and J are TRBV18 and TRBJ2-2; D is undetermined. In germline, CDR1 is KGHSH, CDR2 LQKENI. Trimming removed 0 bases at V and 2 bases at J, with 1 base between. This CDR3 is 13 amino acids long. The CDR3 reads CASSPPNTGELFF. The CDR3 nucleotides are TGTGCCAGCTCACCACCTAACACCGGGGAGCTGTTTTTT.

This clone was found a few times. The V call is TRBV6-6, the J call TRBJ1-5, with D maybe TRBD1 (6 bases). V was trimmed by 8 bases and J by 5 bases, leaving 13 bases between them. CDR3 length equals 13 residues. Germline assignment: CDR1 MNHNY and CDR2 SVGAGI (reference sequence). The DNA of the CDR3 is TGTGCCAGCCGGTTTGCAGGGGATCAGCCCCAGCATTTT. It encodes CASRFAGDQPQHF.

The sample holds a few counts of this clone. The chain employs TRBV5-4 and TRBJ2-1, with 10 bases fitting TRBD2. This CDR3 comprises 16 residues. Germline V gives CDR1 SGHNT, CDR2 YYREEE (reference sequence). Germline trimming cut 1 base from V and 4 bases from J; bases unmatched to any gene: 5. CDR3 amino acids: CASSLTASGGYNEQFF. The CDR3 region has the DNA TGTGCCAGCAGCTTGACGGCTAGCGGGGGTTACAATGAGCAGTTCTTC.

The table lists this clone with a few counts. The rearrangement joins TRBV18 to TRBJ2-1; 8 positions match TRBD2. The CDR3 length is 15 residues. J lost 2 bases, V lost 1 base, and 1 base had no gene match. Per germline, CDR1 KGHSH and CDR2 LQKENI. Written as DNA, the CDR3 is TGTGCCAGCTCACCACAGCGGGAGACCTACAATGAGCAGTTCTTC. Translation gives CASSPQRETYNEQFF.

Ten or more counts support this clone. The chain has TRBV5-6 and TRBJ2-3; the D is unclear. The CDR3 covers 12 residues. Germline CDR1 is SGHDT and CDR2 is YYEEEE. With 3 bases removed from V and 6 bases from J, the gap between germline ends came to 8 bases. The CDR3 coding sequence is TGTGCCAGCAGCTCCGGGCGGGATACGCAGTATTTT. Translating gives CASSSGRDTQYF.

The chain links TRBV6-6 to TRBJ2-2; D gene uncertain. From germline, CDR1 is MNHNY and CDR2 SVGAGI (reference sequence). Trimming took 6 bases from V and 5 from J, leaving 10 bases between them. CDR3 length: 13 residues. The CDR3 reads CASSRISTGELFF. The CDR3 bases are TGTGCCAGCAGCCGAATATCTACCGGGGAGCTGTTTTTT.

This clone was counted between two and nine times. This chain links TRBV14 with TRBJ1-2; D unclear. The ends were cut back, 0 bases at V and 3 bases at J, with 11 bases in the middle. The CDR3 covers 15 residues. Germline V CDR1 and CDR2: SGHDN, FVKESK. The CDR3 spells CASSQDFRIDYGYTF. In nucleotides, the CDR3 is TGTGCCAGCAGCCAAGATTTCAGGATTGACTATGGCTACACCTTC.

This chain connects TRBV4-3 to TRBJ1-4; tentatively, D is TRBD1 (5 bases). From germline, CDR1 is LGHNA and CDR2 YSLEER. V dropped 2 bases and J dropped 1 base, with 11 bases sitting between them. The CDR3 consists of 16 residues. The DNA of the CDR3 is TGCGCCAGCAGCCAAAGTTACCAGGGAACTAATGAAAAACTGTTTTTT. Amino acids: CASSQSYQGTNEKLFF.

This clone was observed a handful of times. The chain links TRBV27 to TRBJ2-7; D ambiguous. V was cut by 2 bases and J by 3 bases, with 11 bases left in between. The CDR3 sequence is 14 residues long. Germline assignment: CDR1 MNHEY and CDR2 SMNVEV (reference sequence). CDR3 nucleotides: TGTGCCAGCAGTTTAAAGGGCAGCTACTACGAGCAGTACTTC. Its protein is CASSLKGSYYEQYF.

This clone has just a few counts. This rearrangement joins TRBV29-1 to TRBJ2-3; TRBD1 agrees at 9 bases. Germline values: CDR1 SQVTM, CDR2 ANQGSEA. The CDR3 runs 15 residues. The V and J ends lost 7 bases and 6 bases, in that order; junction bases with no gene match: 14. Written as DNA, the CDR3 is TGCAGCGCTCGCGGGGGACAGGGAAGATTTGATACGCAGTATTTT. Translating gives CSARGGQGRFDTQYF.

The chain links TRBV11-2 to TRBJ2-3; D remains unclear. This CDR3 has 14 residues. The germline CDR1 and CDR2 sequences are SGHAT and FQNNGV. Trimming stripped 5 bases from V and 4 bases from J, with 13 bases between. Written as DNA, the CDR3 is TGTGCCAGCAGCCCCAACCCAAGCCCAGATACGCAGTATTTT. This gives the protein CASSPNPSPDTQYF.

This clone was seen only a few times. The gene calls are TRBV7-9 and TRBJ2-3; 8 nucleotides match TRBD2. Germline trimming cut 5 bases from V and 3 bases from J; bases unmatched to any gene: 10. The CDR3 loop spans 16 amino acids. CDR1 is SEHNR and CDR2 is FQNEAQ in the germline V gene (reference sequence). The CDR3 region has the DNA TGTGCCAGCAGCCCAGGGGCGGGAGGCGGGACAGATACGCAGTATTTT. Its protein product is CASSPGAGGGTDTQYF.

J is TRBJ2-7 and V is TRBV25-1, with TRBD1 as a possible D gene (5 bases). The CDR3 has 14 amino acids. Between the trimmed V and J ends, which lost 7 bases and 2 bases, there was a span of 15 bases. The germline V gene has CDR1 MGHDK and CDR2 SYGVNS. CDR3 DNA: TGTGCCAGCACAAACAGGAATCATCCCTACGAGCAGTACTTC. Residues: CASTNRNHPYEQYF.

V gene TRBV7-9 combines with J gene TRBJ2-5, with 15 bases that match TRBD2. The V gene's germline CDR1 is SEHNR and CDR2 FQNEAQ (reference sequence). V dropped 4 bases and J dropped 9; count of bases not matched to a gene: 0. CDR3 length: 13 residues. The CDR3 spells CASSWTSGRAQYF. The DNA of the CDR3 is TGTGCCAGCAGCTGGACTAGCGGGAGGGCCCAGTACTTC.